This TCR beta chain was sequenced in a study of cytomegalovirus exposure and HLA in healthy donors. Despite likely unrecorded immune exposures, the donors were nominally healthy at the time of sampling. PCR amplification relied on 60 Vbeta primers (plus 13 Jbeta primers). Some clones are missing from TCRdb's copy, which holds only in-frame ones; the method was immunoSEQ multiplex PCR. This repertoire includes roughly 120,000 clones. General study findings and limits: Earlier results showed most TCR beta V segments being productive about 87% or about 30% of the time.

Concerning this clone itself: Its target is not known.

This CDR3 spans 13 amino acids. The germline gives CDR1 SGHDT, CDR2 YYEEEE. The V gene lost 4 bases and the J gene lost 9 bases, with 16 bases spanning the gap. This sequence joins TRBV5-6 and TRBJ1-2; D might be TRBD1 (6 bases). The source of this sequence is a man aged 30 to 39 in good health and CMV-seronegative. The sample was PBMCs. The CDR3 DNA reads TGTGCCAGCAGCCCCCGGGACACCGGGAGCTACACCTTC. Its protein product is CASSPRDTGSYTF.